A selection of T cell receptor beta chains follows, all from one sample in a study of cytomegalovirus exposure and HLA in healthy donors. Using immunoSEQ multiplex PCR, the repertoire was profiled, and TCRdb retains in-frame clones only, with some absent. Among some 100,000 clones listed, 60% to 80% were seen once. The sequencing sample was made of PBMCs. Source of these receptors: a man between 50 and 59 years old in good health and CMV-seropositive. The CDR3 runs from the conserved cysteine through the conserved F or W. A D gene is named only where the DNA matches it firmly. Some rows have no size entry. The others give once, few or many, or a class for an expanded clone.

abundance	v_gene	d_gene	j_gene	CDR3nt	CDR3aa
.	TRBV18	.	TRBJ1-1	TGTGCCAGCTCACCGGGACACCCACCTCTGAACACTGAAGCTTTCTTT	CASSPGHPPLNTEAFF
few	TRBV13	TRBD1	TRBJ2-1	TGTGCCAGCAGCCCCCCCTACAGGGGCGACGAGCAGTTCTTC	CASSPPYRGDEQFF
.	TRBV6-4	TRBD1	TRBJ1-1	TGTGCCAGCAGTGCCAACACCGGGACAGGGAACACTGAAGCTTTCTTT	CASSANTGTGNTEAFF
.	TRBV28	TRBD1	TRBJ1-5	TGTGCCAGCAGGCCGGGACAGGCGAATCAGCCCCAGCATTTT	CASRPGQANQPQHF
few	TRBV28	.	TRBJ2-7	TGTGCCAGCAGTTCTCCCCTTCAGGGTGGCTCCTACGAGCAGTACTTC	CASSSPLQGGSYEQYF
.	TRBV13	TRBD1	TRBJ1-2	TGTGCCAGCAGCTTCTTAACAGGGGGCGACAATGGCTACACCTTC	CASSFLTGGDNGYTF
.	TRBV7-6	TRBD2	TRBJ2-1	TGTGCCAGCAGCTTAGGGCTGGGAACTAGCGGGAGCCATGAGCAGTTCTTC	CASSLGLGTSGSHEQFF
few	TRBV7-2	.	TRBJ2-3	TGTGCCAGCACCCTGACTAGTAGCACAGATACGCAGTATTTT	CASTLTSSTDTQYF
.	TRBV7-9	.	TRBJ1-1	TGTGCCAGCAGCTTACCTGGCGCAGGGCGGAACACTGAAGCTTTCTTT	CASSLPGAGRNTEAFF
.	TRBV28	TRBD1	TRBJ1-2	TGTGCCAGCAGTTCGTTTAGGACAGGGGCTGGCTACACCTTC	CASSSFRTGAGYTF
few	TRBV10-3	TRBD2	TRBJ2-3	TGTGCCATCACTACCCATTCTAGCGGAATGGGCACAGATACGCAGTATTTT	CAITTHSSGMGTDTQYF
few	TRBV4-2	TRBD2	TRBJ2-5	TGTGCCAGCAGCCAACTAGCGGGAGCAGAGACCCAGTACTTC	CASSQLAGAETQYF
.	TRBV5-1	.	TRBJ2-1	TGCGCCAGCCGTCAGCGCAATGAGCAGTTCTTC	CASRQRNEQFF
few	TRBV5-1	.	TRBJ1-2	TGCGCCAGCAGCTTGGCGGGGGGCTATGGCTACACCTTC	CASSLAGGYGYTF
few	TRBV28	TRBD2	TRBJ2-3	TGTGCCAGTACTAGCGGGGGGGCAGATACGCAGTATTTT	CASTSGGADTQYF
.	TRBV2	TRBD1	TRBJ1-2	TGTGCCAGCATCCGGGACAGGGGAAACTATGGCTACACCTTC	CASIRDRGNYGYTF
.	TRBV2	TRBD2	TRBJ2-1	TGTGCCAGCGGGGGGCGGGGGACTAGCGACCACAATGAGCAGTTCTTC	CASGGRGTSDHNEQFF
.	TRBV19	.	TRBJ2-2	TGTGCCAGTGGAAGGGGTCTCCGCTCAATGAACACCGGGGAGCTGTTTTTT	CASGRGLRSMNTGELFF
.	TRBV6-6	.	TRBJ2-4	TGTGCCAGCAGCTTGGGTTTGACTCTAGCCAAAAACATTCAGTACTTC	CASSLGLTLAKNIQYF
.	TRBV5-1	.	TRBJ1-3	TGCGCCAGCAGCCCCACAGGGAAATACTCTGGAAACACCATATATTTT	CASSPTGKYSGNTIYF
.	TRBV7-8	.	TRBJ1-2	TGTGCCAGCAGCTCGGGACTTTTTATTGGCGGCTACACCTTC	CASSSGLFIGGYTF
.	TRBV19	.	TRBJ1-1	TGTGCCAGTAGTATTCAGGGGTTGGCCTCCATGAACACTGAAGCTTTCTTT	CASSIQGLASMNTEAFF
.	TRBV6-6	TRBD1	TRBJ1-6	TGTGCCAGCAGTTTGACAGGGACGAATTCACCCCTCCACTTT	CASSLTGTNSPLHF
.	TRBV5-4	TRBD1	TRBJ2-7	TGTGCCAGCAGCTCCGGGGGGACAGGGAACTACGAGCAGTACTTC	CASSSGGTGNYEQYF
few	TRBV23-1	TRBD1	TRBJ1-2	TGCGCCAGCAGGCAACCTTGGACAGGCGACTATGGCTACACCTTC	CASRQPWTGDYGYTF
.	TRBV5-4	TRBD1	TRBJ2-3	TGTGCCAGCAGCCCCCGGACAGGTCTTAAAGATACGCAGTATTTT	CASSPRTGLKDTQYF
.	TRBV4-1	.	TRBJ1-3	TGCGCCAGCAGCCGAGTGGAGGGCGTTGGAAACACCATATATTTT	CASSRVEGVGNTIYF
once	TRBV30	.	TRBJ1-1	TGTGCCTGGAACCCTGGACAGCCGAACACTGAAGCTTTCTTT	CAWNPGQPNTEAFF
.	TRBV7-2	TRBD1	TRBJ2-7	TGTGCCAGCAGCTCTCCTTGGACAGGGAAAGCCGAGCAGTACTTC	CASSSPWTGKAEQYF
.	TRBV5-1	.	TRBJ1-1	TGCGCCAGCAGATTACAGGGTGAAGCTTTCTTT	CASRLQGEAFF
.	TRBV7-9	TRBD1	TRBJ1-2	TGTGCCAGCAGCGACAGGGACGGCTCCTATGGCTACACCTTC	CASSDRDGSYGYTF
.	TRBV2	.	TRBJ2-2	TGTGCCAGCAGTGCTCCGTCAGGGCGTGGAAACACCGGGGAGCTGTTTTTT	CASSAPSGRGNTGELFF
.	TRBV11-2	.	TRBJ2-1	TGTGCCAGCAGCTTCAGGCCCCTAGGAACTAGCTACAATGAGCAGTTCTTC	CASSFRPLGTSYNEQFF
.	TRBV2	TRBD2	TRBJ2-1	TGTGCCAGCAGGGGGGGGTCCTACAATGAGCAGTTCTTC	CASRGGSYNEQFF
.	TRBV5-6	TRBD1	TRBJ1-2	TGTGCCAGCAGCTTACCTTCGGGACAGGGCTACTATGGCTACACCTTC	CASSLPSGQGYYGYTF
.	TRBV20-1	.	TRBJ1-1	TGCAGTGCTAGACGAGGGCAGGAAGCTTTCTTT	CSARRGQEAFF
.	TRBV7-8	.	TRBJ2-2	TGTGCCAGCAGCTCTGTCGTGTCCGGGGAGCTGTTTTTT	CASSSVVSGELFF
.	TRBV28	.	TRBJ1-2	TGTGCCAGCAGTAGCCCGACACCGCCCCACTATGGCTACACCTTC	CASSSPTPPHYGYTF
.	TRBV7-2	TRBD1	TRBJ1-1	TGTGCCAGCAGCTACCAGACAGGGAAGATCCCTGAAGCTTTCTTT	CASSYQTGKIPEAFF
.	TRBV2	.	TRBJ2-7	TGTGCCAGCAGTGACGGGTCGATATACGAGCAGTACTTC	CASSDGSIYEQYF
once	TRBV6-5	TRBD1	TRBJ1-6	TGTGCCAGCAGTTACGAACCAGGGGGCGTTTCACCCCTCCACTTT	CASSYEPGGVSPLHF